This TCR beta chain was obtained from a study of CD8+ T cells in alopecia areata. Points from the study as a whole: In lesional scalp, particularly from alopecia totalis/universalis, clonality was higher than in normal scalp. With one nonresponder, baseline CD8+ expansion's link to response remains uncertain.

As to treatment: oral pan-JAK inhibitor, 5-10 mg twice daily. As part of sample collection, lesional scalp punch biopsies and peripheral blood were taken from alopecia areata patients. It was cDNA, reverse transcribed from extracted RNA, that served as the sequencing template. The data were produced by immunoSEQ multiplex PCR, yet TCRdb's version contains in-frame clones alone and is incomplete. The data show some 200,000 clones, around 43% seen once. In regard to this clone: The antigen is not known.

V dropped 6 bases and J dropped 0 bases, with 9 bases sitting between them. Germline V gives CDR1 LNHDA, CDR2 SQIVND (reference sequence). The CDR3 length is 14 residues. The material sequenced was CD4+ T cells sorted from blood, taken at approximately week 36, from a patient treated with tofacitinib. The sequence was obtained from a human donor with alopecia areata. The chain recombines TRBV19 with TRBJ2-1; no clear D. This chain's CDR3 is CASSRMGSYNEQFF. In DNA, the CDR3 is TGTGCCAGTAGCCGTATGGGCTCCTACAATGAGCAGTTCTTC.